These T cell receptor beta chains were read from a single sample in a study of blood T cell repertoires in COVID-19. Measured with immunoSEQ multiplex PCR; TCRdb has only the in-frame clones, and not every one. The sample lists some 300,000 clones, almost 90% seen once, with 0.95% to 1.3% in the top ten. What was sequenced was peripheral blood. The receptors stem from a middle-aged woman with COVID-19, enrolled during active disease. CDR3s include the opening cysteine and the closing phenylalanine or tryptophan. A D gene is named only where the DNA matches it firmly. The size field is filled for only some rows; it gives once, few, many or a size class.

j_call: TRBJ1-1; d_call: NA; clone_size: NA; v_call: TRBV6-6; cdr3_length: 10; cdr3_aa: CASSSGRAFF; cdr3_nt: TGTGCCAGCAGCTCGGGGAGGGCTTTCTTT
j_call: TRBJ2-3; d_call: NA; clone_size: NA; v_call: TRBV6-4; cdr3_length: 14; cdr3_aa: CASSEPGWTDTQYF; cdr3_nt: TGTGCCAGCAGTGAACCAGGTTGGACAGATACGCAGTATTTT
j_call: TRBJ2-3; d_call: NA; clone_size: NA; v_call: TRBV5-1; cdr3_length: 14; cdr3_aa: CASSLSLGQYTQYF; cdr3_nt: TGCGCCAGCAGCTTGTCTCTAGGACAGTATACGCAGTATTTT
j_call: TRBJ1-2; d_call: NA; clone_size: NA; v_call: TRBV7-9; cdr3_length: 16; cdr3_aa: CASSSLGRPTNYGYTF; cdr3_nt: TGTGCCAGCAGCTCCTTAGGGAGGCCTACTAACTATGGCTACACCTTC
j_call: TRBJ1-5; d_call: NA; clone_size: NA; v_call: TRBV30; cdr3_length: 16; cdr3_aa: CAWSVRLAGSNQPQHF; cdr3_nt: TGTGCCTGGAGTGTACGTCTTGCAGGTTCAAATCAGCCCCAGCATTTT
j_call: TRBJ2-3; d_call: TRBD2; clone_size: NA; v_call: TRBV27; cdr3_length: 16; cdr3_aa: CASSSRLAGATDTQYF; cdr3_nt: TGTGCCAGCAGTTCCAGACTAGCGGGGGCCACAGATACGCAGTATTTT
j_call: TRBJ1-4; d_call: NA; clone_size: NA; v_call: TRBV19; cdr3_length: 12; cdr3_aa: CASSTGREKLFF; cdr3_nt: TGTGCCAGTAGTACAGGGCGGGAAAAACTGTTTTTT
j_call: TRBJ2-7; d_call: NA; clone_size: NA; v_call: TRBV6-5; cdr3_length: 12; cdr3_aa: CASKVAVYEQYF; cdr3_nt: TGTGCCAGCAAGGTAGCTGTCTACGAGCAGTACTTC
j_call: TRBJ2-7; d_call: TRBD1; clone_size: NA; v_call: TRBV27; cdr3_length: 14; cdr3_aa: CASSLPGQPYEQYF; cdr3_nt: TGTGCCAGCAGTTTACCGGGACAGCCATACGAGCAGTACTTC
j_call: TRBJ1-3; d_call: NA; clone_size: NA; v_call: TRBV20-1; cdr3_length: 14; cdr3_aa: CSASSGTVGNTIYF; cdr3_nt: TGCAGTGCTAGTTCTGGGACTGTAGGAAACACCATATATTTT
j_call: TRBJ2-3; d_call: NA; clone_size: NA; v_call: TRBV24-1; cdr3_length: 14; cdr3_aa: CATSSGQLTDTQYF; cdr3_nt: TGTGCCACCAGCTCGGGACAACTCACAGATACGCAGTATTTT
j_call: TRBJ2-7; d_call: NA; clone_size: NA; v_call: TRBV25-1; cdr3_length: 13; cdr3_aa: CASVGLNSYEQYF; cdr3_nt: TGTGCCAGCGTGGGACTCAATTCCTACGAGCAGTACTTC
j_call: TRBJ1-1; d_call: NA; clone_size: NA; v_call: TRBV6-2/TRBV6-3; cdr3_length: 18; cdr3_aa: CASSYSIGQGTGISEAFF; cdr3_nt: TGTGCCAGCAGTTACTCGATTGGTCAGGGGACGGGGATATCTGAAGCTTTCTTT
j_call: TRBJ1-3; d_call: NA; clone_size: NA; v_call: TRBV4-3; cdr3_length: 15; cdr3_aa: CASSQERGFRNTIYF; cdr3_nt: TGCGCCAGCAGCCAAGAGAGGGGGTTTAGAAACACCATATATTTT
j_call: TRBJ1-6; d_call: TRBD1; clone_size: NA; v_call: TRBV4-3; cdr3_length: 15; cdr3_aa: CASAGDRQGTSPLHF; cdr3_nt: TGCGCCAGCGCCGGGGACCGACAGGGCACTTCACCCCTCCACTTT
j_call: TRBJ2-1; d_call: TRBD1; clone_size: NA; v_call: TRBV9; cdr3_length: 15; cdr3_aa: CASSVVGQGGNEQFF; cdr3_nt: TGTGCCAGCAGCGTAGTGGGACAGGGAGGCAATGAGCAGTTCTTC
j_call: TRBJ2-5; d_call: NA; clone_size: NA; v_call: TRBV27; cdr3_length: 14; cdr3_aa: CASSLYGREETQYF; cdr3_nt: TGTGCCAGCAGTTTATATGGCCGGGAAGAGACCCAGTACTTC
j_call: TRBJ2-3; d_call: NA; clone_size: once; v_call: TRBV7-2; cdr3_length: 15; cdr3_aa: CASSLVGGHTDTQYF; cdr3_nt: TGTGCCAGCAGCTTAGTCGGGGGGCACACAGATACGCAGTATTTT
j_call: TRBJ2-1; d_call: TRBD2; clone_size: NA; v_call: TRBV11-2; cdr3_length: 15; cdr3_aa: CASSSSPGGYNEQFF; cdr3_nt: TGTGCCAGCAGCTCTTCCCCGGGAGGCTACAATGAGCAGTTCTTC
j_call: TRBJ2-3; d_call: NA; clone_size: NA; v_call: TRBV28; cdr3_length: 15; cdr3_aa: CASTGRGSSTDTQYF; cdr3_nt: TGTGCCAGCACCGGAAGGGGTTCTAGCACAGATACGCAGTATTTT
j_call: TRBJ1-5; d_call: NA; clone_size: NA; v_call: TRBV28; cdr3_length: 13; cdr3_aa: CASTPRRSQPQHF; cdr3_nt: TGTGCCAGCACCCCGAGGCGGAGCCAGCCCCAGCATTTT
j_call: TRBJ1-4; d_call: NA; clone_size: NA; v_call: TRBV6-1; cdr3_length: 16; cdr3_aa: CASSEARRTTNEKLFF; cdr3_nt: TGTGCCAGCAGTGAAGCGCGGAGGACAACTAATGAAAAACTGTTTTTT